This entry lists 7 T cell receptor beta chains sequenced from one sample in a study of shared clonotypes between healthy human individuals. Generated by immunoSEQ multiplex PCR, the TCRdb table keeps only in-frame clones and is missing some. Altogether some 470,000 clones are present, 76% being singletons, with the ten largest covering about an eighth. Sequencing was carried out using PBMCs. These receptor sequences come from a middle-aged woman in good health. Some clones in this sample may be carry-over from other donors' samples.

V and J are TRBV30 and TRBJ1-1, with 7 bases aligning to TRBD1. Looked up from germline, CDR1 is GTSNPN and CDR2 is SVGIG (reference sequence). J was trimmed by 0 bases and V by 2 bases; bases with no gene match: 6. The CDR3 totals 15 residues. The CDR3 is CAWSPRTGMNTEAFF. For the CDR3, the DNA is TGTGCCTGGAGTCCTCGGACAGGAATGAACACTGAAGCTTTCTTT.

V gene TRBV6-1 combines with J gene TRBJ1-1; D uncertain. The V end was cut by 2 bases, the J end by 6 bases, with 7 bases between. Looked up from germline, CDR1 is MNHNS and CDR2 is SASEGT. The length of the CDR3 is 12 residues. CDR3 nucleotides: TGTGCCAGCAGTGAACTGGGGTCTGAAGCTTTCTTT. Translated, it gives CASSELGSEAFF.

The chain links TRBV28 to TRBJ2-1; D gene uncertain. This CDR3 is built from 11 residues. V lost 5 bases to trimming and J lost 15 bases, with 14 bases between them. CDR1 and CDR2 from the germline V gene are MDHEN and SYDVKM. The CDR3 DNA follows: TGTGCCAGCAGTCCCCAATTGGCCATGTTCTTC. Protein sequence: CASSPQLAMFF.

Points on this clone: A read error may explain this, as a much larger clone is one base away. The J gene is TRBJ2-7, the V gene TRBV6-5, with 9 bases that match TRBD1. V lost 10 bases and J lost 6; bases outside the gene matches: 10. The CDR3 contains 13 residues. Germline lookup yields CDR1 MNHEY and CDR2 SVGAGI. Here the CDR3 reads CANSGQGEGEQYF. For the CDR3, the DNA is TGTGCCAATTCGGGACAGGGTGAGGGCGAGCAGTACTTC.

Only one count was recorded for this clone. The rearrangement joins TRBV7-9 to TRBJ2-7; TRBD1 agrees at 7 bases. This CDR3 spans 15 amino acids. The germline CDR1 and CDR2 sequences are SEHNR and FQNEAQ (reference sequence). Trimming cost V 7 bases and J 3 bases; bases outside gene matches: 12. CDR3 in amino acids: CASNSLGQGDYEQYF. The DNA of the CDR3 is TGTGCCAGCAATTCTCTGGGGCAGGGGGACTACGAGCAGTACTTC.

V gene TRBV7-9 combines with J gene TRBJ2-7; D might be TRBD2 (5 bases). V lost 1 base and J 4 bases, leaving 11 bases between the germline ends. This CDR3 region has 14 residues. The germline V gene has CDR1 SEHNR and CDR2 FQNEAQ (reference sequence). CDR3 DNA sequence: TGTGCCAGCAGCTTAGGAATCTGGGAGTACGAGCAGTACTTC. Residues: CASSLGIWEYEQYF.

This chain uses TRBV6-5 with TRBJ1-2; TRBD1 might be the D (6 bases). Deletions cut 4 bases from V and 2 bases from J, with 8 bases between. The CDR3 has 13 residues. Germline assignment: CDR1 MNHEY and CDR2 SVGAGI. The CDR3 here is CASSSDRNYGYTF. CDR3 sequence (DNA): TGTGCCAGCAGTTCCGACAGGAACTATGGCTACACCTTC.